This T cell receptor beta chain was sequenced for a study of blood T cell repertoires in COVID-19. Overall study context: PBMCs, B-cell-depleted T cells, or T cells were the source of the cDNA or gDNA that made up the material.

Germline V gene data show CDR1 as MNHEY and CDR2 as SMNVEV (reference sequence). The V end was cut by 6 bases, the J end by 3 bases, with 11 bases between. The CDR3 extends over 13 amino acids. Original methodology: Quantification of nucleated cells was approximated via reference gene primer amplification. TCRdb keeps only in-frame clones here, not all; method: immunoSEQ multiplex PCR. For V, J and clone size, that table is used; D and trimming come from the DNA. The sample yields 120,000 or so clones, 80% to 85% seen once. This clonotype was obtained from a woman in her forties or fifties with acute or convalescent COVID-19. The chain links TRBV27 to TRBJ1-1; unclear D gene. The specimen was peripheral blood. CDR3 sequence reads: CASRIQRDTEAFF. The CDR3 DNA reads as TGTGCCAGCAGAATCCAACGAGACACTGAAGCTTTCTTT.